This TCR beta chain was retrieved from a study of T cell repertoires in cytomegalovirus infection. As for the study in general: Based on public TCR beta signatures, there were indications of CMV infection and of a matching HLA type. Study-wide results and caveats: There were HLA-C-restricted CMV-specific TCR beta clonotypes dominating the ex vivo response. Totalled public TCR beta family frequency picked out people who carried CMV plus the relevant HLA.

The table lists this clonotype with many counts. Antigen: not known. The CDR3 loop spans 11 amino acids. The V gene lost 4 bases and the J gene lost 7 bases, with 7 bases spanning the gap. Per germline, CDR1 MGHDK and CDR2 SYGVNS. TCRdb reprocessed the reads with MiXCR, giving one entry per CDR3 protein. Among over 100,000 distinct CDR3 sequences listed, 25% to 30% were seen once. The receptor was derived from a human donor in good health (CMV status not recorded). Some clones in this sample may be carry-over from other donors' samples. The chain couples TRBV25-1 to TRBJ1-2; D not resolved. The material was CD8+ T cells from cultured PBMCs, obtained from culture after CMV antigen stimulation. The CDR3 nucleotides are TGTGCCAGCAGTGCGGGGAGTGGCTACACCTTC. Translating it yields CASSAGSGYTF.